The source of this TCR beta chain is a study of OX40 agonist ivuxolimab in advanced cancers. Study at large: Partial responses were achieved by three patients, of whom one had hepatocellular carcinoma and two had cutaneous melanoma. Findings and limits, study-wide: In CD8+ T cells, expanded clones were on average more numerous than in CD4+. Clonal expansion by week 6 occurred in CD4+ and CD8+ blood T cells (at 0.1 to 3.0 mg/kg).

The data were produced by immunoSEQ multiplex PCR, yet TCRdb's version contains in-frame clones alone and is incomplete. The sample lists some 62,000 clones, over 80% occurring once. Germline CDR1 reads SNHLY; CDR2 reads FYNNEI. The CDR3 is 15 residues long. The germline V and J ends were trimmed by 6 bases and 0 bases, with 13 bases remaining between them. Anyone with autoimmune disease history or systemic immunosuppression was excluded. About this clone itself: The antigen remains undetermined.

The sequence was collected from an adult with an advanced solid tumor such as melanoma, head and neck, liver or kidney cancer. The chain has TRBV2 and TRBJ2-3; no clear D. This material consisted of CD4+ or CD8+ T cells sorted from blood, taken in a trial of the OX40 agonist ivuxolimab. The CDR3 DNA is TGTGCCAGCAGACGCTACACGCTTAGCACAGATACGCAGTATTTT. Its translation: CASRRYTLSTDTQYF.